Shown below are 8 T cell receptor beta chains from a single sample sequenced in a study of tumor-infiltrating lymphocytes in primary liver carcinoma. The researchers obtained blood RNA from unsorted whole blood and also extracted germline DNA. Production of TCR beta cDNA used around 0.45 ug total RNA together with a constant-region primer. Researchers made the TCR beta libraries by running three nested multiplex PCR rounds with slightly modified ARM-PCR. With TRBV1-TRBV30 forward primers and a C-beta reverse primer, the first two PCR rounds were run for around 10 cycles each. One entry per CDR3 protein, called by TCRdb with MiXCR from the multiplex PCR reads. The sample carries 320,000 or so distinct CDR3 sequences, about 62% recorded once. The sample comprised peripheral blood. The receptor set was obtained from a man between 35 and 55 years old with primary liver carcinoma and hepatitis B virus infection.

Worth noting for this clonotype: No conserved phenylalanine or tryptophan ends this CDR3, so it is likely a read error. This chain joins TRBV28 and TRBJ2-5; the D gene is possibly TRBD1 (5 bases). The germline V and J ends were trimmed by 4 bases and 3 bases, with 15 bases remaining between them. Germline V gene lookup returns CDR1 MDHEN and CDR2 SYDVKM. The CDR3 has 15 amino acids. This CDR3 reads CASSSDRFGKETQYI. The CDR3 DNA sequence: TGTGCCAGCAGTTCCGACAGATTTGGAAAAGAGACCCAGTACATC.

The chain recombines TRBV5-1 with TRBJ2-6; D not resolved. The V gene lost 9 bases and the J gene lost 3 bases, with 13 bases spanning the gap. The CDR3 loop spans 14 amino acids. Germline V gives CDR1 SGHRS, CDR2 YFSETQ. This chain's CDR3 is CANSARGGANVLTF. The CDR3 DNA reads TGCGCCAACAGTGCCAGAGGTGGGGCCAACGTCCTGACTTTC.

This clonotype appeared a few times. The chain joins TRBV6-1 to TRBJ2-7; 9 positions match TRBD2. J lost 0 bases, V lost 7 bases, and 7 bases had no gene match. This CDR3 spans 15 amino acids. Germline CDR1 MNHNS, CDR2 SASEGT. CDR3 bases: TGTGCCAGCACCTATAGCGGGAGTCCCTCCTACGAGCAGTACTTC. This encodes CASTYSGSPSYEQYF.

This clonotype was seen just once. A much larger clone lies one base from this, so it may be a read error. As the CDR3 is not closed by the conserved phenylalanine or tryptophan, this likely results from a read error. This rearrangement joins TRBV6-1 to TRBJ2-2, with D possibly TRBD2 on 6 matching bases. Germline CDR1 MNHNS, CDR2 SASEGT. The V gene lost 5 bases and the J gene lost 2 bases, with 12 bases spanning the gap. This CDR3 is 15 amino acids long. The CDR3 DNA reads as TGTGCCAGCAGTTCCCGTAGCGGTAACACCGGGGAGCTGTTTATT. Protein: CASSSRSGNTGELFI.

In this sample, this clonotype turned up many times. The chain links TRBV7-8 to TRBJ2-7, with no clear D. Trimming took 4 bases from V and 0 from J, leaving 10 bases between them. This CDR3 region has 14 residues. The germline V gene encodes CDR1 SGHVS and CDR2 FQNEAQ. In DNA form, the CDR3 reads TGTGCCAGCAGCTCGCCAGGCAACTCCTACGAGCAGTACTTC. This codes for CASSSPGNSYEQYF.

This chain uses TRBV2 with TRBJ1-2, with 10 bases aligning to TRBD1. J gave up 7 bases and V 6 bases, and 8 bases lay outside the gene matches. CDR1 is SNHLY, CDR2 FYNNEI, per germline. This CDR3 is 14 amino acids long. CDR3 sequence (DNA): TGTGCCAGCAGCACAGGGACAGGGGCGGCTGGCTACACCTTC. Protein product: CASSTGTGAAGYTF.

This clonotype was recorded a few times. This chain uses TRBV28 with TRBJ2-1; D is unclear. CDR3 length: 15 amino acids. In germline, CDR1 is MDHEN, CDR2 SYDVKM. The V and J ends lost 8 bases and 4 bases respectively, with 18 bases between them. The CDR3 nucleotides read TGTGCCAGCGCCGTCGGCGGCATCAATTACAATGAGCAGTTCTTC. Its protein is CASAVGGINYNEQFF.

Worth noting for this clonotype: One end of the junction varies from germline; a read error may be responsible. V is TRBV7-9 and J is TRBJ2-2, with a possible D match to TRBD1 (6 bases). Germline lookup yields CDR1 SEHNR and CDR2 FQNEAQ (reference sequence). The CDR3 has 15 amino acids. The DNA for the CDR3 is TGTGCCAGTACCAGGACTGGACAGAACAGCGGGGAGCTGTTTTTT. It yields the protein CASTRTGQNSGELFF.